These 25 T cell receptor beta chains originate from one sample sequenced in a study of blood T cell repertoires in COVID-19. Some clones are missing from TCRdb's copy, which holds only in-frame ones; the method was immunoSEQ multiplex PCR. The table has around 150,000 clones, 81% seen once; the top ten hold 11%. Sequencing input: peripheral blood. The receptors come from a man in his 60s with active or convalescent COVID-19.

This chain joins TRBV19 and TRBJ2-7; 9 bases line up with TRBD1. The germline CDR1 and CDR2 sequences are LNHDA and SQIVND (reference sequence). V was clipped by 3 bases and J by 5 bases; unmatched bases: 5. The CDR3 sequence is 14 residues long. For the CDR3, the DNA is TGTGCCAGTAGTATCGGGACAGGGTACGACGAGCAGTACTTC. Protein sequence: CASSIGTGYDEQYF.

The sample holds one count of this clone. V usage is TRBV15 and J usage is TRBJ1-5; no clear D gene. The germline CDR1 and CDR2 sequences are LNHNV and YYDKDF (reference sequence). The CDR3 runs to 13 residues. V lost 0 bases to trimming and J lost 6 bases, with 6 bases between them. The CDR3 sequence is CATSRDLSQPQHF. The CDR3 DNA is TGTGCCACCAGCAGAGATCTAAGTCAGCCCCAGCATTTT.

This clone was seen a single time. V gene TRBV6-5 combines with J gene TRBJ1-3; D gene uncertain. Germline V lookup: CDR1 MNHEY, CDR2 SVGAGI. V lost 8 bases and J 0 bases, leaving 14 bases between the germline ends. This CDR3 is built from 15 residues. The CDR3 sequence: CASWASMFSGNTIYF. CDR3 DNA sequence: TGTGCCAGCTGGGCGTCAATGTTCTCTGGAAACACCATATATTTT.

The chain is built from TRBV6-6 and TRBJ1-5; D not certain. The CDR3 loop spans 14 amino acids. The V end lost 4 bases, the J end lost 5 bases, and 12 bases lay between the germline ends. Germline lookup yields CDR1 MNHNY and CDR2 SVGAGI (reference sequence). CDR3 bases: TGTGCCAGCAGTTTTTCACTGGGAGATCAGCCCCAGCATTTT. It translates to CASSFSLGDQPQHF.

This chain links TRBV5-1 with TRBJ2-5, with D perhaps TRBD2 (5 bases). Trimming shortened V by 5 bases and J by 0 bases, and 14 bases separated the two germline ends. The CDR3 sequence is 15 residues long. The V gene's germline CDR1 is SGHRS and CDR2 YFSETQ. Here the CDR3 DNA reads TGCGCCAGCAGACGGACTGGCGGCAACCAAGAGACCCAGTACTTC. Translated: CASRRTGGNQETQYF.

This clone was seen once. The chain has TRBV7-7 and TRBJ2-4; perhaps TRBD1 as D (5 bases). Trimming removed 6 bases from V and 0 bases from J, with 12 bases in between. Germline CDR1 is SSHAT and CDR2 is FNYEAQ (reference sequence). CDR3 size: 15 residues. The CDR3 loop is CASSLVGLAKNIQYF. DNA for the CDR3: TGTGCCAGCAGTCTAGTGGGGCTAGCCAAAAACATTCAGTACTTC. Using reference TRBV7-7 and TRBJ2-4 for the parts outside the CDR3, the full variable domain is GAGVSQSPRYKVTKRGQDVTLRCDPISSHATLYWYQQALGQGPEFLTYFNYEAQPDKSGLPSDRFSAERPEGSISTLTIQRTEQRDSAMYRCASSLVGLAKNIQYFGAGTRLSVL.

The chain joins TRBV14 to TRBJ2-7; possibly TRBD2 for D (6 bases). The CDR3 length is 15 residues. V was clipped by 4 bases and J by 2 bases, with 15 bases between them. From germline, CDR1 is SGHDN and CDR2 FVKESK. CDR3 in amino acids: CASSLGGFPPYEQYF. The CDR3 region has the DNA TGTGCCAGCAGCCTCGGGGGATTCCCCCCCTACGAGCAGTACTTC.

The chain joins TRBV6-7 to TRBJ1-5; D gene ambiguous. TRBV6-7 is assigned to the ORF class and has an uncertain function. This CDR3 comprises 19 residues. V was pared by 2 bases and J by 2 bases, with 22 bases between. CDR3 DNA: TGTGCCAGCAGTTACGCCTATACTCCACAGTGTTTAGGCAATCAGCCCCAGCATTTT. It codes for CASSYAYTPQCLGNQPQHF.

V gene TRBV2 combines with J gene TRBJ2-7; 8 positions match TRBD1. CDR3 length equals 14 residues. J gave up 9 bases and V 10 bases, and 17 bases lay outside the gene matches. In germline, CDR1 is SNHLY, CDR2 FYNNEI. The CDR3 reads CATESGTGRLGQYF. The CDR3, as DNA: TGTGCCACCGAGTCCGGGACAGGACGCCTAGGGCAGTACTTC.

For the CDR3, the DNA is TGTGCCAGTAGTACTCTACAGGGGCCATACGAGCAGTACTTC. Translating gives CASSTLQGPYEQYF. This rearrangement joins TRBV19 to TRBJ2-7, with 7 bases identical to TRBD1. V lost 4 bases, J lost 4 bases, and 7 bases stayed unmatched. The CDR3 is 14 residues long. Germline V gives CDR1 LNHDA, CDR2 SQIVND (reference sequence).

CDR3: CASSQALTATNQPQHF. The CDR3 bases are TGCGCCAGCAGCCAAGCCTTGACAGCGACCAATCAGCCCCAGCATTTT. V usage is TRBV4-1 and J usage is TRBJ1-5; perhaps TRBD1 as D (5 bases). Per germline, CDR1 MGHRA and CDR2 YSYEKL. Trimming removed 1 base from V and 3 bases from J, with 13 bases in between. The CDR3 covers 16 residues.

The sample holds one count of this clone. The CDR3 sequence is CASTSGGQGLGEQFF. The CDR3 DNA is TGTGCCAGCACTTCAGGGGGACAGGGTCTTGGTGAGCAGTTCTTC. This rearrangement joins TRBV2 to TRBJ2-1; TRBD1 matches 9 bases. Germline CDR1 and CDR2: SNHLY and FYNNEI. The CDR3 loop spans 15 amino acids. The ends lost 7 bases at V and 9 bases at J; junction bases unmatched: 13.

The CDR3 DNA reads TGTGCCAGTAGTACCTCAGTCGGGTCCTACAATGAGCAGTTCTTC. It yields the protein CASSTSVGSYNEQFF. This chain connects TRBV19 to TRBJ2-1; no clear D gene. CDR3 length equals 15 residues. Germline values: CDR1 LNHDA, CDR2 SQIVND (reference sequence). The V and J ends lost 4 bases and 1 base respectively, with 11 bases between them.

The CDR3 reads CASSGGAREKLFF. CDR3 nucleotides: TGTGCCAGTAGTGGGGGGGCAAGAGAAAAACTGTTTTTT. The chain links TRBV19 to TRBJ1-4; D may be TRBD1 (6 bases). The CDR3 contains 13 residues. V shed 5 bases and J shed 8 bases, with 12 bases lying between them. Germline V lookup: CDR1 LNHDA, CDR2 SQIVND (reference sequence).

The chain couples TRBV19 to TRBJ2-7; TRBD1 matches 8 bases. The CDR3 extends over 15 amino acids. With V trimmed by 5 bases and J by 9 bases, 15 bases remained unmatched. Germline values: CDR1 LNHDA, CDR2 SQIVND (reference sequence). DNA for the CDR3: TGTGCCAGTAGTCCGTCCCGGCAGGGGGCGAACGGGCAGTACTTC. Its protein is CASSPSRQGANGQYF.

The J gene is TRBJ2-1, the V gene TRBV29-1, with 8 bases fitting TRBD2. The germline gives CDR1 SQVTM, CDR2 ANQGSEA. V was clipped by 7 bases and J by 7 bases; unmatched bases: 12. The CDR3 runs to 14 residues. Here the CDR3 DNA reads TGCAGCGCGCACCGGGAGGGGAGTTGGAATGAGCAGTTCTTC. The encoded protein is CSAHREGSWNEQFF.

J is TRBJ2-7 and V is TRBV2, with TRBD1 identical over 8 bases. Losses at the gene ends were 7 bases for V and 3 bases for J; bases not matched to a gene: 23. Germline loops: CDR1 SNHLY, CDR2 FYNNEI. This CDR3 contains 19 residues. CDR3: CASMTTRTGKEVKGYEQYF. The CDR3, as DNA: TGTGCCAGCATGACGACTCGGACAGGGAAAGAAGTTAAAGGCTACGAGCAGTACTTC.

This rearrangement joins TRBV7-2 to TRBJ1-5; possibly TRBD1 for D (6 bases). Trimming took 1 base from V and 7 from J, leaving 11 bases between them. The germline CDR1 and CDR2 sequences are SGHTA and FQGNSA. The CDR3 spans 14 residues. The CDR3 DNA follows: TGTGCCAGCAGCTTAGGGCAAGGGGGACAGCCCCAGCATTTT. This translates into CASSLGQGGQPQHF.

The CDR3 here is CASSITGLQETQYF. The CDR3 nucleotides are TGTGCCAGTAGTATAACAGGGCTGCAAGAGACCCAGTACTTC. The chain couples TRBV19 to TRBJ2-5; maybe TRBD1 (6 bases). CDR1 and CDR2 (germline): LNHDA, SQIVND (reference sequence). CDR3 length: 14 residues. V lost 2 bases and J 2 bases, leaving 9 bases between the germline ends.

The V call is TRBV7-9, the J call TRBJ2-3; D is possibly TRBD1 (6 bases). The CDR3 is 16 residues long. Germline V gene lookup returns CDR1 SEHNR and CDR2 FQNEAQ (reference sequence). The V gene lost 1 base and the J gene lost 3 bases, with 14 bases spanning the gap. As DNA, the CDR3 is TGTGCCAGCAGCTTAGGTCTAGGACAGCGGACAGATACGCAGTATTTT. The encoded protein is CASSLGLGQRTDTQYF.

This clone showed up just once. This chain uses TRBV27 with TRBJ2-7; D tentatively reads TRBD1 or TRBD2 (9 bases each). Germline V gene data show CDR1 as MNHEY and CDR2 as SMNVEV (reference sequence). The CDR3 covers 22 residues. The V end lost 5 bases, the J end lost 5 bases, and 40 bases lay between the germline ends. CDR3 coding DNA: TGTGCCAGCAGTCCTTACGGCGGGACAGGGAGGACTAGCGCCAGCTTTCGGGACGAGCAGTACTTC. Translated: CASSPYGGTGRTSASFRDEQYF.

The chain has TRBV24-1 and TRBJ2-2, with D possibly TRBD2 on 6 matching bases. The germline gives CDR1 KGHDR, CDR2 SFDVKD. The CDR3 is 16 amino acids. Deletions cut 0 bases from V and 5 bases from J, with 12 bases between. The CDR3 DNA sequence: TGTGCCACCAGTGATTTGACGGGAGATGGTACCGGGGAGCTGTTTTTT. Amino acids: CATSDLTGDGTGELFF.

The CDR3 here is CATTGRDRVSTEAFF. CDR3 DNA: TGTGCCACCACGGGGAGGGACAGGGTGAGCACTGAAGCTTTCTTT. The V and J genes are TRBV19 and TRBJ1-1, with 9 bases identical to TRBD1. Germline V gene data show CDR1 as LNHDA and CDR2 as SQIVND (reference sequence). The junction had 13 bases not matched to a gene; V was cut back by 10 bases and J by 4 bases. CDR3 length equals 15 residues. The variable domain in full, completed from reference TRBV19 and TRBJ1-1, reads DGGITQSPKYLFRKEGQNVTLSCEQNLNHDAMYWYRQDPGQGLRLIYYSQIVNDFQKGDIAEGYSVSREKKESFPLTVTSAQKNPTAFYLCATTGRDRVSTEAFFGQGTRLTVV.

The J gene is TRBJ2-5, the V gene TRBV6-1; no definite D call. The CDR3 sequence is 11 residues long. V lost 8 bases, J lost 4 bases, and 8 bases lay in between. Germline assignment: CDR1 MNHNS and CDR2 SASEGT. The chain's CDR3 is CASRVGETQYF. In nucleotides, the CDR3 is TGTGCCAGCCGGGTAGGAGAGACCCAGTACTTC.

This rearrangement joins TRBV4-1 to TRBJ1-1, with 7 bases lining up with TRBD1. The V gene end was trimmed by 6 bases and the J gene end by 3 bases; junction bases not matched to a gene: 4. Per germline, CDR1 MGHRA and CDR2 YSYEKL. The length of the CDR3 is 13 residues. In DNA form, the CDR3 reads TGCGCCAGCAGACACACAGGGGACACTGAAGCTTTCTTT. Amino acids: CASRHTGDTEAFF.